Each of the 11 T cell receptor beta chains below was sequenced from the same sample in a study of blood T cell repertoires in COVID-19. Produced via immunoSEQ multiplex PCR; TCRdb's table is partial and in-frame only. The profile shows about 38,000 clones, around 91% of them singletons. Input material: peripheral blood. The receptors were sampled from a man in his fifties or sixties with active or convalescent COVID-19.

This clone turned up a few times. This sequence joins TRBV7-2 and TRBJ2-7; D unresolved. The CDR3 is made up of 15 amino acids. From germline, CDR1 is SGHTA and CDR2 FQGNSA. The V gene lost 1 base and the J gene lost 3 bases, with 13 bases spanning the gap. The CDR3 reads CASSLDRWRVYEQYF. The CDR3 DNA reads as TGTGCCAGCAGCTTAGACCGGTGGAGAGTCTACGAGCAGTACTTC.

V gene TRBV27 combines with J gene TRBJ2-2, with unresolved D. The length of the CDR3 is 14 residues. The germline V gene encodes CDR1 MNHEY and CDR2 SMNVEV (reference sequence). The germline V and J ends were trimmed by 7 bases and 2 bases, with 11 bases remaining between them. CDR3 DNA: TGTGCCAGCAAGAGGTTTTACAACACCGGGGAGCTGTTTTTT. Its translation is CASKRFYNTGELFF.

Sample share makes this clone medium-sized. The chain joins TRBV6-2 or TRBV6-3 to TRBJ2-1, with 10 bases aligning to TRBD1. V lost 2 bases to trimming and J lost 9 bases; unmatched junction nucleotides: 13. CDR3 size: 17 residues. Per the germline V gene, CDR1 is MNHEY and CDR2 is SVGEGT. CDR3 region: CASSYGSGQGWFGEQFF. For the CDR3, the DNA is TGTGCCAGCAGTTACGGGTCGGGACAGGGGTGGTTTGGTGAGCAGTTCTTC.

This chain links TRBV5-1 with TRBJ2-1; D perhaps matches TRBD2 (6 bases). Trimming took 4 bases from V and 9 from J, leaving 14 bases between them. The CDR3 consists of 13 residues. Germline V gives CDR1 SGHRS, CDR2 YFSETQ. CDR3 sequence: CASSLREAREQFF. CDR3 sequence (DNA): TGCGCCAGCAGCCTTAGGGAGGCGCGTGAGCAGTTCTTC. The full variable domain, its missing parts supplied by reference TRBV5-1 and TRBJ2-1, is KAGVTQTPRYLIKTRGQQVTLSCSPISGHRSVSWYQQTPGQGLQFLFEYFSETQRNKGNFPGRFSGRQFSNSRSEMNVSTLELGDSALYLCASSLREAREQFFGPGTRLTVL.

The V gene is TRBV6-5, the J gene TRBJ1-1; D may be TRBD1 (5 bases). The CDR3 has 14 amino acids. CDR1 and CDR2 (germline): MNHEY, SVGAGI. V was cut by 11 bases and J by 0 bases, with 16 bases left in between. CDR3 residues: CAAGERGLNTEAFF. DNA for the CDR3: TGTGCCGCGGGGGAGAGGGGATTGAACACTGAAGCTTTCTTT.

CDR3 sequence (DNA): TGTGCCAGCAGCAACCGGGACAGGGGTTTTTCCGAGCAGTACTTC. As protein: CASSNRDRGFSEQYF. The chain combines TRBV6-4 with TRBJ2-7, with 10 bases fitting TRBD1. Trimming at V came to 6 bases and at J to 6 bases, leaving 11 bases not matched to a gene. Germline assignment: CDR1 MRHNA and CDR2 SNTAGT. This CDR3 has 15 residues.

The chain has TRBV7-9 and TRBJ2-5, with 7 bases identical to TRBD2. V lost 5 bases to trimming and J lost 2 bases; unmatched junction nucleotides: 8. The CDR3 consists of 15 residues. Germline CDR1 is SEHNR and CDR2 is FQNEAQ (reference sequence). The CDR3 coding sequence is TGTGCCAGCAGCCCCGTTCTAGCGGAACAAGAGACCCAGTACTTC. It codes for CASSPVLAEQETQYF.

This clone was found once. This sequence joins TRBV3-1 (or the pseudogene TRBV3-2) and TRBJ2-1; a possible D gene is TRBD1 (5 bases). CDR3 length equals 12 residues. Looked up from germline, CDR1 is LGHDT and CDR2 is YNNKEL (reference sequence). V dropped 5 bases and J dropped 13 bases, with 15 bases sitting between them. The CDR3 loop reads CASSLPQERQFF. The CDR3 nucleotides are TGTGCCAGCAGCTTACCACAGGAGCGTCAGTTCTTC.

The genes are TRBV19 and TRBJ1-1; 9 nucleotides agree with TRBD1. The CDR3 loop spans 15 amino acids. Germline V gives CDR1 LNHDA, CDR2 SQIVND (reference sequence). The J segment lost 5 bases and the V segment lost 6 bases, leaving 10 bases of the junction unmatched. DNA of the CDR3: TGTGCCAGTAGACGGTTACAGGGGGCGCGAACTGAAGCTTTCTTT. As protein: CASRRLQGARTEAFF.

This clone has a handful of counts. This chain joins TRBV28 and TRBJ2-2; D remains unclear. This CDR3 is built from 14 residues. V lost 5 bases, J lost 6 bases, and 13 bases lay in between. Germline CDR1 is MDHEN and CDR2 is SYDVKM. CDR3 protein: CASSPTLVSGELFF. CDR3 in DNA: TGTGCCAGCAGTCCAACTCTAGTATCCGGGGAGCTGTTTTTT.

V usage is TRBV28 and J usage is TRBJ2-7, with D tentatively TRBD1 (5 bases). Per the germline V gene, CDR1 is MDHEN and CDR2 is SYDVKM. V lost 1 base, J lost 2 bases, and 9 bases lay in between. The CDR3 runs 14 residues. This chain's CDR3 is CASSLYRLPYEQYF. As DNA, the CDR3 is TGTGCCAGCAGTTTATACAGGCTACCCTACGAGCAGTACTTC.